Following are 3 T cell receptor beta chains from one sample sequenced in a study of metastatic and nonmetastatic thyroid tumors. TCRdb re-clonotyped the PCR reads through MiXCR. The table lists 35,000 to 55,000 clones, about 25% of them singletons, with 3% to 3.5% in the top ten. All patients were untreated before thyroid surgery. Sequenced material: blood. These receptors were collected from a male donor with papillary thyroid cancer or a benign thyroid nodule (not recorded which). Some clones in this sample may be carry-over from other donors' samples.

The chain carries TRBV2 and TRBJ2-1; perhaps TRBD2 as D (7 bases). The CDR3 sequence is 15 residues long. Looked up from germline, CDR1 is SNHLY and CDR2 is FYNNEI. Trimming removed 3 bases at V and 7 bases at J, with 16 bases between. For the CDR3, the DNA is TGTGCCAGCAGTGAGATGGGGGGGGCGGGGAATGAGCAGTTCTTC. Translating gives CASSEMGGAGNEQFF.

This clone was seen ten or more times. J is TRBJ2-5 and V is TRBV7-7, with D possibly matching TRBD1 (6 bases). V lost 1 base to trimming and J lost 5 bases, with 11 bases between them. Germline V gene data show CDR1 as SSHAT and CDR2 as FNYEAQ (reference sequence). The CDR3 spans 14 residues. The CDR3 reads CASSLEDSRETQYF. Written as DNA, the CDR3 is TGTGCCAGCAGCTTAGAGGACAGTCGGGAGACCCAGTACTTC.

This clone was recorded many times. This chain links TRBV7-2 with TRBJ2-1; 9 nucleotides align to TRBD2. The CDR3 loop spans 15 amino acids. Per the germline V gene, CDR1 is SGHTA and CDR2 is FQGNSA. V lost 3 bases, J lost 6 bases, and 6 bases stayed unmatched. The CDR3 DNA reads as TGTGCCAGCAGCTTCGGGGCGGGAGGGCGCAATGAGCAGTTCTTC. Amino acid sequence: CASSFGAGGRNEQFF.